A single sample gave rise to the 32 T cell receptor beta chains below, sequenced in a study of PD-1 blockade in mismatch repair-deficient tumors. Generated by immunoSEQ multiplex PCR, the TCRdb table keeps only in-frame clones and is missing some. The sample has around 48,000 clones, around 80% seen once. Sample: peripheral blood, taken 4 weeks after starting pembrolizumab. The source of these receptors is an adult with mismatch repair-deficient cancer.

The genes are TRBV6-5 and TRBJ1-1, with unresolved D. The CDR3 has 15 amino acids. In germline, CDR1 is MNHEY, CDR2 SVGAGI. V was shortened by 2 bases and J by 0 bases, with 10 bases between the two germline ends. CDR3 loop: CASSYDGVLNTEAFF. DNA of the CDR3: TGTGCCAGCAGTTACGATGGGGTTCTGAACACTGAAGCTTTCTTT.

The J gene is TRBJ2-1, the V gene TRBV27; 11 bases match TRBD1. Germline CDR1 reads MNHEY; CDR2 reads SMNVEV (reference sequence). After removal of 4 bases from V and 2 bases from J, the junction contained 7 bases not matched to a gene. CDR3 length equals 17 residues. The CDR3 region is CASSSNRDRGTYNEQFF. The CDR3 DNA reads TGTGCCAGCAGTTCAAACCGGGACAGGGGGACCTACAATGAGCAGTTCTTC.

This clone was counted a few times. The rearrangement joins TRBV9 to TRBJ1-5; D is undetermined. The V and J ends lost 2 bases and 3 bases respectively, with 9 bases between them. This CDR3 region has 14 residues. Germline V gene data show CDR1 as SGDLS and CDR2 as YYNGEE. This CDR3 is CASSVSGNNQPQHF. In DNA, the CDR3 is TGTGCCAGCAGCGTCTCGGGGAACAATCAGCCCCAGCATTTT.

The chain employs TRBV7-9 and TRBJ2-1; either TRBD1 or TRBD2 may supply D (5 bases each). The germline V and J ends were trimmed by 2 bases and 5 bases, with 13 bases remaining between them. This CDR3 region has 15 residues. Germline CDR1 SEHNR, CDR2 FQNEAQ (reference sequence). CDR3 coding DNA: TGTGCCAGCAGCTTATACTACCGGGACCACAATGAGCAGTTCTTC. Its protein product is CASSLYYRDHNEQFF.

V gene TRBV2 combines with J gene TRBJ1-5; 9 bases are shared with TRBD1. Trimming cost V 7 bases and J 3 bases; bases outside gene matches: 10. The CDR3 covers 16 residues. Germline V gene data show CDR1 as SNHLY and CDR2 as FYNNEI. CDR3 in amino acids: CASNAPGTGNNQPQHF. The DNA for the CDR3 is TGTGCCAGCAACGCACCCGGGACAGGGAACAATCAGCCCCAGCATTTT.

The chain joins TRBV7-8 to TRBJ2-5, with 9 bases matching TRBD2. The length of the CDR3 is 15 residues. The V gene's germline CDR1 is SGHVS and CDR2 FQNEAQ. The trim removed 1 base at V and 2 bases at J, leaving 2 bases unmatched. Written as DNA, the CDR3 is TGTGCCAGCAGCTTAGGACTAGCGGTTCAAGAGACCCAGTACTTC. Protein sequence: CASSLGLAVQETQYF.

The V gene is TRBV5-1, the J gene TRBJ2-4, with D perhaps matching TRBD2 (6 bases). This CDR3 is 15 amino acids long. CDR1 is SGHRS and CDR2 is YFSETQ in the germline V gene. Trimming took 4 bases from V and 3 from J, leaving 14 bases between them. CDR3 sequence (DNA): TGCGCCAGCAGCCCCCTCCCGGGGGTCAAAAACATTCAGTACTTC. Its translation is CASSPLPGVKNIQYF.

The CDR3 DNA follows: TGTGCCAGCAGTGGCGGACACGTAGGGAACACTGAAGCTTTCTTT. It encodes CASSGGHVGNTEAFF. The genes are TRBV6-1 and TRBJ1-1; the D gene is possibly TRBD1 (5 bases). This CDR3 spans 15 amino acids. V dropped 4 bases and J dropped 1 base, with 13 bases sitting between them. The germline CDR1 and CDR2 sequences are MNHNS and SASEGT.

This chain uses TRBV6-8 with TRBJ2-5, with D maybe TRBD2 (6 bases). The germline V and J ends were trimmed by 5 bases and 2 bases, with 15 bases remaining between them. The germline gives CDR1 MNHGY, CDR2 SAAAGT. This CDR3 contains 15 residues. The CDR3 sequence: CASSGGTTAQETQYF. The CDR3 nucleotides are TGTGCCAGCAGTGGCGGGACCACCGCACAAGAGACCCAGTACTTC.

This chain connects TRBV30 to TRBJ1-3; D is undetermined. Trimming took off 5 bases at V and 2 bases at J, with 13 bases between the two ends. This CDR3 region has 14 residues. The germline gives CDR1 GTSNPN, CDR2 SVGIG (reference sequence). This chain's CDR3 is CAWGPVRTGNTIYF. CDR3 nucleotide sequence: TGTGCCTGGGGCCCCGTCAGGACTGGAAACACCATATATTTT.

The chain combines TRBV27 with TRBJ2-3; D perhaps matches TRBD1 (6 bases). V was cut by 4 bases and J by 7 bases, with 18 bases left in between. Germline assignment: CDR1 MNHEY and CDR2 SMNVEV (reference sequence). The CDR3 consists of 15 residues. CDR3 protein: CASSSFRDKGNTQYF. CDR3 DNA: TGTGCCAGCAGTTCCTTCCGGGACAAGGGGAATACGCAGTATTTT.

The chain is built from TRBV4-3 and TRBJ2-1; 10 nucleotides match TRBD2. The CDR3 has 16 amino acids. Germline V gives CDR1 LGHNA, CDR2 YSLEER. J lost 6 bases, V lost 1 base, and 6 bases had no gene match. CDR3 residues: CASSQGPGLAPNEQFF. CDR3 in DNA: TGCGCCAGCAGCCAAGGACCGGGACTAGCGCCCAATGAGCAGTTCTTC.

The chain is built from TRBV4-1 and TRBJ1-1; no definite D call. The CDR3 length is 14 residues. V was shortened by 0 bases and J by 2 bases, with 7 bases between the two germline ends. Germline assignment: CDR1 MGHRA and CDR2 YSYEKL. CDR3 residues: CASSQDRSNTEAFF. DNA for the CDR3: TGCGCCAGCAGCCAAGATAGGAGTAACACTGAAGCTTTCTTT.

In its sample, this clone was seen once. The rearrangement joins TRBV7-9 to TRBJ2-7; 7 bases match TRBD2. CDR1 and CDR2 (germline): SEHNR, FQNEAQ (reference sequence). The CDR3 covers 15 residues. V lost 0 bases, J lost 3 bases, and 5 bases stayed unmatched. The CDR3 loop is CASSLALAEGYEQYF. The CDR3 nucleotides read TGTGCCAGCAGCTTAGCCCTAGCGGAGGGCTACGAGCAGTACTTC. Supplemented by reference TRBV7-9 and TRBJ2-7, the full variable domain reads DTGVSQNPRHKITKRGQNVTFRCDPISEHNRLYWYRQTLGQGPEFLTYFQNEAQLEKSRLLSDRFSAERPKGSFSTLEIQRTEQGDSAMYLCASSLALAEGYEQYFGPGTRLTVT.

The chain uses TRBV5-5 and TRBJ2-5; D is unclear. V was shortened by 4 bases and J by 3 bases, with 13 bases between the two germline ends. Germline CDR1 reads SGHKS; CDR2 reads YYEKEE (reference sequence). CDR3 size: 14 residues. The CDR3 DNA reads as TGTGCCAGCAGCCAGATAAAGCGCAAAGAGACCCAGTACTTC. Translation gives CASSQIKRKETQYF.

This clone was counted once. J is TRBJ2-3 and V is TRBV9, with 8 positions matching TRBD2. Germline V gene sequence: CDR1 SGDLS, CDR2 YYNGEE. Trimming cost V 1 base and J 6 bases; bases outside gene matches: 4. This CDR3 spans 14 amino acids. The CDR3 region has the DNA TGTGCCAGCAGCGTAACGACTAGCGAGGATACGCAGTATTTT. This translates into CASSVTTSEDTQYF. Full variable domain (outside the CDR3, taken from reference TRBV9 and TRBJ2-3): DSGVTQTPKHLITATGQRVTLRCSPRSGDLSVYWYQQSLDQGLQFLIQYYNGEERAKGNILERFSAQQFPDLHSELNLSSLELGDSALYFCASSVTTSEDTQYFGPGTRLTVL.

The chain recombines TRBV11-1 with TRBJ2-7, with no clear D. CDR3 length equals 11 residues. Germline V CDR1 and CDR2: SGHAT, FQDESV (reference sequence). Trimming removed 5 bases at V and 2 bases at J, with 4 bases between. The DNA of the CDR3 is TGTGCCAGCAGCCTCACCTACGAGCAGTACTTC. Its translation is CASSLTYEQYF. The variable domain in full, completed from reference TRBV11-1 and TRBJ2-7, reads EAEVAQSPRYKITEKSQAVAFWCDPISGHATLYWYRQILGQGPELLVQFQDESVVDDSQLPKDRFSAERLKGVDSTLKIQPAELGDSAMYLCASSLTYEQYFGPGTRLTVT.

The chain employs TRBV6-4 and TRBJ2-3; D remains ambiguous. CDR1 and CDR2 (germline): MRHNA, SNTAGT. The CDR3 totals 14 residues. The V end was cut by 2 bases, the J end by 1 base, with 7 bases between. Written as DNA, the CDR3 is TGTGCCAGCAGTGACGACCGGCGCACAGATACGCAGTATTTT. Translating gives CASSDDRRTDTQYF.

The rearrangement joins TRBV28 to TRBJ1-5, with D possibly TRBD1 on 6 matching bases. With 6 bases removed from V and 2 bases from J, the gap between germline ends came to 14 bases. The CDR3 is made up of 15 amino acids. Germline CDR1 is MDHEN and CDR2 is SYDVKM. CDR3 residues: CASRYRVYGNQPQHF. Here the CDR3 DNA reads TGTGCCAGCAGATACAGGGTGTATGGCAATCAGCCCCAGCATTTT. The full variable domain, with the rest looked up from reference TRBV28 and TRBJ1-5, is DVKVTQSSRYLVKRTGEKVFLECVQDMDHENMFWYRQDPGLGLRLIYFSYDVKMKEKGDIPEGYSVSREKKERFSLILESASTNQTSMYLCASRYRVYGNQPQHFGDGTRLSIL.

V is TRBV14 and J is TRBJ2-5, with no clear D. Looked up from germline, CDR1 is SGHDN and CDR2 is FVKESK. Trimming shortened V by 4 bases and J by 3 bases, and 9 bases separated the two germline ends. This CDR3 has 13 amino acids. The CDR3 sequence: CASSPGVEETQYF. The CDR3 DNA sequence: TGTGCCAGCAGCCCAGGCGTGGAAGAGACCCAGTACTTC.

The V call is TRBV6-1, the J call TRBJ1-1, with 8 nucleotides matching TRBD1. CDR1 and CDR2 (germline): MNHNS, SASEGT. The CDR3 is made up of 14 amino acids. The trim removed 4 bases at V and 7 bases at J, leaving 8 bases unmatched. The CDR3 DNA sequence: TGTGCCAGCAGTGGGACAGGGCTTTGGGGTGAAGCTTTCTTT. It specifies CASSGTGLWGEAFF.

In nucleotides, the CDR3 is TGTGCCATCAGTGAGATTAGCGGTAACACCGGGGAGCTGTTTTTT. This codes for CAISEISGNTGELFF. This sequence joins TRBV10-3 and TRBJ2-2, with D maybe TRBD2 (6 bases). The CDR3 is made up of 15 amino acids. V gave up 2 bases and J gave up 2 bases, with 9 bases separating them. Germline assignment: CDR1 ENHRY and CDR2 SYGVKD.

V is TRBV7-9 and J is TRBJ2-5, with TRBD1 identical over 7 bases. Germline V gives CDR1 SEHNR, CDR2 FQNEAQ (reference sequence). J was trimmed by 5 bases and V by 5 bases; bases with no gene match: 8. This CDR3 has 14 residues. This CDR3 is CASSQIQGRETQYF. The CDR3 DNA reads as TGTGCCAGCAGCCAAATACAGGGGCGCGAGACCCAGTACTTC. The whole variable domain, filled in from reference TRBV7-9 and TRBJ2-5, reads DTGVSQNPRHKITKRGQNVTFRCDPISEHNRLYWYRQTLGQGPEFLTYFQNEAQLEKSRLLSDRFSAERPKGSFSTLEIQRTEQGDSAMYLCASSQIQGRETQYFGPGTRLLVL.

This rearrangement joins TRBV7-6 to TRBJ2-5, with D perhaps given as TRBD1 or TRBD2 (5 bases each). Trimming shortened V by 4 bases and J by 6 bases, and 15 bases separated the two germline ends. The CDR3 is 14 amino acids. The germline V gene encodes CDR1 SGHVS and CDR2 FNYEAQ. CDR3 in amino acids: CASSSGRSSQTQYF. CDR3 coding DNA: TGTGCCAGCAGCTCGGGACGGAGTTCGCAGACCCAGTACTTC.

The chain links TRBV2 to TRBJ1-1, with TRBD1 matching 7 bases. The CDR3 sequence is 13 residues long. V was clipped by 3 bases and J by 3 bases; unmatched bases: 1. The germline gives CDR1 SNHLY, CDR2 FYNNEI. The CDR3 DNA is TGTGCCAGCAGTGACGGGACAGACACTGAAGCTTTCTTT. This codes for CASSDGTDTEAFF.

The rearrangement uses TRBV9 and TRBJ2-1; either TRBD1 or TRBD2 may fit D (5 bases each). The ends were cut back, 4 bases at V and 0 bases at J, with 14 bases in the middle. The CDR3 has 16 amino acids. CDR1 is SGDLS and CDR2 is YYNGEE in the germline V gene. This CDR3 is CASSLPGRSSYNEQFF. The CDR3, as DNA: TGTGCCAGCAGCTTACCGGGACGCAGCTCCTACAATGAGCAGTTCTTC.

Only a few counts were recorded for this clone. V is TRBV28 and J is TRBJ2-1; D not resolved. With 5 bases removed from V and 0 bases from J, the gap between germline ends came to 14 bases. The germline gives CDR1 MDHEN, CDR2 SYDVKM. CDR3 length: 16 amino acids. The CDR3 sequence: CASSLPLYNSYNEQFF. As DNA, the CDR3 is TGTGCCAGCAGTCTCCCTCTCTACAACTCCTACAATGAGCAGTTCTTC.

The chain employs TRBV7-9 and TRBJ2-3; D is ambiguous. Germline CDR1 SEHNR, CDR2 FQNEAQ (reference sequence). V was pared by 0 bases and J by 3 bases, with 4 bases between. CDR3 length: 13 residues. The CDR3 bases are TGTGCCAGCAGCTTAGCAGTGACAGATACGCAGTATTTT. It translates to CASSLAVTDTQYF.

V usage is TRBV29-1 and J usage is TRBJ2-7; D is unresolved. V lost 4 bases to trimming and J lost 3 bases, with 10 bases between them. Germline CDR1 reads SQVTM; CDR2 reads ANQGSEA. The CDR3 has 12 residues. CDR3 residues: CSVVTDLYEQYF. The CDR3 DNA reads TGCAGCGTTGTAACAGACCTCTACGAGCAGTACTTC.

V is TRBV19 and J is TRBJ2-1, with TRBD2 identical over 14 bases. The CDR3 totals 18 residues. J lost 9 bases, V lost 2 bases, and 12 bases had no gene match. CDR1 is LNHDA, CDR2 SQIVND, per germline (reference sequence). CDR3 coding DNA: TGTGCCAGTAGTATAAAGCCCGGGACTAGCGGGAGTTTTAGTGAGCAGTTCTTC. This encodes CASSIKPGTSGSFSEQFF.

The rearrangement links TRBV5-5 to TRBJ2-7; possibly TRBD1 or TRBD2 for D (5 bases each). Trimming took off 4 bases at V and 7 bases at J, with 15 bases between the two ends. The germline V gene encodes CDR1 SGHKS and CDR2 YYEKEE (reference sequence). The CDR3 contains 13 residues. CDR3 sequence: CASSRDPAREQYF. CDR3 DNA: TGTGCCAGCAGCCGGGACCCCGCACGGGAGCAGTACTTC.

The chain combines TRBV28 with TRBJ1-1; weak D call: TRBD1 (6 bases). CDR3 length equals 14 residues. Germline-derived CDR1 and CDR2 are MDHEN and SYDVKM. V gave up 5 bases and J gave up 4 bases, with 14 bases separating them. The CDR3: CASSTTGMGTEAFF. Written as DNA, the CDR3 is TGTGCCAGCAGTACAACAGGGATGGGCACTGAAGCTTTCTTT. The variable domain in full, completed from reference TRBV28 and TRBJ1-1, reads DVKVTQSSRYLVKRTGEKVFLECVQDMDHENMFWYRQDPGLGLRLIYFSYDVKMKEKGDIPEGYSVSREKKERFSLILESASTNQTSMYLCASSTTGMGTEAFFGQGTRLTVV.